This TCR beta chain was recovered during a study of T cell repertoires in cytomegalovirus infection (dated by TCRdb to about 2019). Broadly, across the study: Donor HLA type was relevant to the analysis, as public TCR beta signatures indicated carriage of CMV infection together with the matching HLA type. What the study reported, not specific to this receptor: The ex vivo response was dominated by HLA-C-restricted CMV-specific TCR beta clonotypes, which also provided the single most frequent clonotype in two of eight donors. Carriers of CMV infection plus the relevant HLA type were discriminated by the cumulative frequency of public TCR beta family members in the study cohort and in an independent approximately 400-donor cohort.

The germline V gene (reference sequence) provides CDR1 DFQATT and CDR2 SNEGSKA. Its CDR3 holds 14 amino acids, cysteine through phenylalanine. Only the CDR3 part of the read is kept: 42 bases, read in frame from the first base. The junction shows trimming of 2 bases on V and 2 bases on J, plus 12 bases between the germline ends. This clonotype was recorded a few times. Its antigen remains undetermined. The input lacks base qualities; no much larger clone sits a single base away. Reads for this sample came from an Illumina HiSeq 1500. TCRdb reprocessing: public reads trimmed at Q25 with fastp, clones called with MiXCR, in-frame beta chains kept. For every CDR3 protein sequence, its rows merge into one entry that carries the most common genes and DNA. The sample has 200,000 to 250,000 distinct CDR3 sequences on record, roughly 23% of them singletons. The top ten constitute 15% to 20% of the sample.

The sample taken for sequencing was CD8+ T cells from PBMCs. The chain employs TRBV20-1 and TRBJ1-2, with TRBD1 perhaps the D gene, on 6 matching bases. The source of this sequence is a human donor in good health (CMV status not recorded). Some clones in this sample may be carry-over from other donors' samples. The CDR3 protein sequence reads: CSARRSGENYGYTF. The DNA is TGCAGTGCTAGAAGGTCAGGGGAGAACTATGGCTACACCTTC.